This TCR beta chain was sequenced in a study of identical twins (dated by TCRdb to about 2016). Notes on the research overall: To test whether fetal clonotypes persist, the study used deep sequencing on TCR alpha and beta repertoires from monozygotic twins, unrelated adults of various ages, and cord blood. Replicate twin experiments were performed at different times using different library preparation protocols to rule out contamination.

The library was prepared using 5' RACE. Instrument used: Illumina HiSeq 2000. A universal primer binding site was added through template switching, and the final cDNA carried a unique molecular identifier so that TCR cDNA molecules could be counted accurately. Specific primers in the conserved constant-segment region were used to synthesize first-strand cDNA for the TCR alpha and beta chains. To control for contamination, each cDNA library was double barcoded with a SMART-Mk sample barcode plus Illumina barcodes. TruSeq adapter sequences, together with Illumina sample barcodes, were added in two successive PCR steps. Sequencing of the TCR alpha and beta cDNA libraries was done on the Illumina HiSeq platform using custom primers. The study's own analysis went as follows. Raw reads were processed with MiGEC to extract unique molecular identifiers, and MiXCR was used to determine CDR3 positions. Recombination models were inferred per individual with the repgenHMM and IGoR tools using an EM algorithm. Shared clonotypes were analyzed with the tcR package in R, and sharing was normalized by the product of cloneset sizes. Out-of-frame nonproductive sequences were analyzed to study raw recombination free of thymic and clonal selection effects. The public sequencing data were trimmed at Q25 with fastp and processed into clonotypes with MiXCR by TCRdb, which kept only in-frame beta chains. Each record represents a unique CDR3 protein, reported with the most common genes and DNA among its rows. These V and J calls originate from TCRdb's pipeline instead of the authors' own analysis. The sample contains a few hundred thousand distinct CDR3 sequences, about 18% of them found a single time. The ten largest make up roughly an eighth of the sample.

Every donor in the study was a healthy Caucasian. Three unrelated non-twin adults were additionally sequenced: a male aged 18 to 30, a male aged 50 to 60 and a female aged 50 to 60. Using Miltenyi CD45RO+ enrichment and human naive T-cell isolation kits, memory (CD45RO+) and naive T cells were isolated from PBMC. Clipping removes 1 base from V and 6 bases from J, with 7 as the unmatched junction base count. The CDR3 covers 15 residues, taking in both the cysteine and the phenylalanine. The read is trimmed to its CDR3 DNA, 45 bases read in frame from base 1. The study at large found these results: Abundant cord blood beta clonotypes carried fewer insertions; young adult naive repertoires showed a weaker similar trend, while memory repertoires showed none. Invariant T cells such as MAIT and iNKT could partly confound zero-insertion analyses, though diverse VJ usage argued against this for most clonotypes. Compared with coincidental sharing between unrelated individuals, out-of-frame TCR alpha sequences shared between twins had an excess of sequences with low generation probability. Excess twin sharing in beta out-of-frame sequences was weaker because fewer shared sequences lowered the signal-to-noise ratio. Because the same donors could not be followed over many years, the conclusions depended on cross-sectional statistical analysis. Recombination models systematically underestimated out-of-frame TCR alpha sharing in monozygotic twins but agreed with sharing between unrelated individuals.

The table lists this clonotype with many counts. Its antigen is not yet known. No base qualities exist here, and no much larger clone lies one base off it. The chain was built from TRBV12-3 or TRBV12-4 and TRBJ2-7, with TRBD1 matching 9 junction bases. This TCR was sampled from a man aged 50 or older in good health. The sequenced sample was naive T cells sorted from blood. The sample's cell subset or site label, in plain terms: cells isolated with a human naive T-cell isolation kit. The nucleotides read TGTGCCAGCAGTTTAGTCCAAGGACAGGGGACCGAGCAGTACTTC. It is translated as CASSLVQGQGTEQYF.